This T cell receptor beta chain was captured in a study of T-cell memory formation after mild COVID-19. Broader study findings: The SARS-CoV-2 specificity of second-wave clones reaching peak at day 37 remained unverified.

A remark on this clonotype: Its specificity is not known.

This CDR3 has 18 amino acids. V gave up 5 bases and J gave up 5 bases, with 26 bases separating them. Each CDR3 protein gets one entry after TCRdb re-called the 5' RACE reads with MiXCR. Here the sample spans around 510,000 distinct CDR3 sequences, 20% to 25% being singletons. The sequence was obtained from an adult woman who had mild COVID-19 (a few samples of this study predate the infection). Cell type and time point are not known. Sequencing used PBMCs or a T cell subset sorted from them (not recorded which). The chain combines TRBV12-3 or TRBV12-4 with TRBJ2-3, with D unclear. This CDR3 reads CASSHYALRRTVGDTQYF. CDR3 sequence (DNA): TGTGCCAGCAGTCACTATGCCCTACGGCGGACGGTAGGAGATACGCAGTATTTT.